This TCR beta chain was sequenced during a study of T cells in localized non-small cell lung cancer. Study-wide results and limits: Greater T cell density in blood accompanied longer overall survival. Among the top 100 tumor clones, a median about 57 appeared in adjacent lung. Heterogeneity cannot be ruled out, as sequencing used one tumor region only. Of the tissues analyzed, uninvolved adjacent lung showed maximal T cell clonality, greater than tumor.

Only in-frame clones appear in the TCRdb table, and some are missing; sequencing was by immunoSEQ multiplex PCR. The data contain 65,000 to 90,000 clones, 80% of them singletons. CDR1 is SNHLY and CDR2 is FYNNEI in the germline V gene. The length of the CDR3 is 14 residues. Regarding this clone: Its antigen remains unknown.

The chain is built from TRBV2 and TRBJ2-5; 9 positions match TRBD1. The tail of the sequence fits TRBJ2-7 better, so the J call may be wrong. Sequences were derived from PBMCs, sampled before any cancer treatment. The sequence derives from a man aged 40 to 75 with stage II squamous cell lung carcinoma. CDR3 sequence: CASTGQGSGYEQYF. The CDR3, as DNA: TGTGCCAGCACTGGACAGGGGAGTGGATACGAGCAGTACTTC.